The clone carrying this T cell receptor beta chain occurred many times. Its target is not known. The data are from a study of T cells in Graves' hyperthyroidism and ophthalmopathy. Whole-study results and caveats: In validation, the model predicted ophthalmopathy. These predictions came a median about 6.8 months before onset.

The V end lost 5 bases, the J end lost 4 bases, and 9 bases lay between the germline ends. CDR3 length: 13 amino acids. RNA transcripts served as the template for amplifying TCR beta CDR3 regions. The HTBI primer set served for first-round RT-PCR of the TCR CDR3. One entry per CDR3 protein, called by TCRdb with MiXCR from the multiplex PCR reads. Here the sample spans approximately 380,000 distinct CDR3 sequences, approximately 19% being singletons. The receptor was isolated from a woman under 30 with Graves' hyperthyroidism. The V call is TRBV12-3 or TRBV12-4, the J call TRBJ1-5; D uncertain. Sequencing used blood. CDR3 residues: CASSDTANQPQHF. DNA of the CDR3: TGTGCCAGCAGTGACACTGCTAATCAGCCCCAGCATTTT.